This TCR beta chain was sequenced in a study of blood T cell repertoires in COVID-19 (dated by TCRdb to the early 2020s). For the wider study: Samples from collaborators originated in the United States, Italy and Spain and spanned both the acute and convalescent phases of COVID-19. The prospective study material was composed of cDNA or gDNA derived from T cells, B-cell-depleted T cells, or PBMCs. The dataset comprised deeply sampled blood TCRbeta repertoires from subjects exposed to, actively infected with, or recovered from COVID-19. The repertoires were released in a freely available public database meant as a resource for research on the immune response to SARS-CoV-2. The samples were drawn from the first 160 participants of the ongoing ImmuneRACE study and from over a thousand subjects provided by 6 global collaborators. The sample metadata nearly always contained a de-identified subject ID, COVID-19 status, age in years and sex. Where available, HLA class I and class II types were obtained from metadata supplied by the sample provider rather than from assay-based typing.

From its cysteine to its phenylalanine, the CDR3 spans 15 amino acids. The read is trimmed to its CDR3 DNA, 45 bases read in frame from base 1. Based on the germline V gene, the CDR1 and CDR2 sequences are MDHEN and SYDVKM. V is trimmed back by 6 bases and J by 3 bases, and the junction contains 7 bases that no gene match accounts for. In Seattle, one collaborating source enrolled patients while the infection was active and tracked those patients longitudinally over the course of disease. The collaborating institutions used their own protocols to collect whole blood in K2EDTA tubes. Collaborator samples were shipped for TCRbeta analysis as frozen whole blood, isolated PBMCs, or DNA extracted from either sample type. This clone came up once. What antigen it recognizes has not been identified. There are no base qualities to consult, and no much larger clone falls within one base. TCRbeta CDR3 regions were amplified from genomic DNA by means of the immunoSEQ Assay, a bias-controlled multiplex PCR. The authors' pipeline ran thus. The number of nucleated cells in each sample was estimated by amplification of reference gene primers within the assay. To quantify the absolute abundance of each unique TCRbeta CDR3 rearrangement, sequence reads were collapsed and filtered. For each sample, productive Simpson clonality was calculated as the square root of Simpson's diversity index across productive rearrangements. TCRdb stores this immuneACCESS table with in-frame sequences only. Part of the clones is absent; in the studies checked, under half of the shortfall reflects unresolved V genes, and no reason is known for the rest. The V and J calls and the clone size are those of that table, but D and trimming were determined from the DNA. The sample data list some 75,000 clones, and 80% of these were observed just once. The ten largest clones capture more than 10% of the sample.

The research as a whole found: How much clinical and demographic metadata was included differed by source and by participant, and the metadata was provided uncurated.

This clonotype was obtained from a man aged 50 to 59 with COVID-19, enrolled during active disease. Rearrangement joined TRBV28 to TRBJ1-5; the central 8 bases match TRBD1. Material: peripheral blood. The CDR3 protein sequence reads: CASSPTGVHNQPQHF. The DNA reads TGTGCCAGCAGCCCGACAGGGGTACACAATCAGCCCCAGCATTTT.